A single sample gave rise to the 16 T cell receptor beta chains below, sequenced in a study of T-cell memory formation after mild COVID-19. TCRdb passed the 5' RACE reads through MiXCR, listing each CDR3 protein once. The table lists roughly 560,000 distinct CDR3 sequences, over 20% of them singletons. Sequencing was performed on PBMCs or a T cell subset sorted from them (not recorded which). Receptors were obtained from an adult woman who had mild COVID-19 (a few samples of this study predate the infection). Cell type and time point are not known.

This clonotype was picked up a small number of times. V and J are TRBV6-2 or TRBV6-3 and TRBJ1-2; no firm D call. Trimming shortened V by 2 bases and J by 8 bases, and 12 bases separated the two germline ends. This CDR3 has 13 residues. CDR1 MNHEY and CDR2 SVGEGT come from the germline V gene. The CDR3 region is CASSYAAAGGYTF. As DNA, the CDR3 is TGTGCCAGCAGTTACGCGGCGGCCGGGGGCTACACCTTC.

This clonotype was seen more than once but under ten times. The chain combines TRBV30 with TRBJ2-6; 10 bases agree with TRBD1. The ends lost 5 bases at V and 3 bases at J; junction bases unmatched: 1. This CDR3 has 14 amino acids. Per the germline V gene, CDR1 is GTSNPN and CDR2 is SVGIG (reference sequence). The CDR3 region has the DNA TGTGCCTGGGGACAGGGGGTTGGGGCCAACGTCCTGACTTTC. Protein sequence: CAWGQGVGANVLTF.

This clonotype appeared a few times. This sequence joins TRBV11-2 and TRBJ1-6; D is unclear. This CDR3 spans 15 amino acids. Germline CDR1 and CDR2: SGHAT and FQNNGV. V lost 1 base, J lost 3 bases, and 7 bases lay in between. Written as DNA, the CDR3 is TGTGCCAGCAGCTTAGCGTCCGTCTATAATTCACCCCTCCACTTT. It specifies CASSLASVYNSPLHF. Based on the CDR3 plus reference TRBV11-2 and TRBJ1-6, the full variable domain is EAGVAQSPRYKIIEKRQSVAFWCNPISGHATLYWYQQILGQGPKLLIQFQNNGVVDDSQLPKDRFSAERLKGVDSTLKIQPAKLEDSAVYLCASSLASVYNSPLHFGNGTRLTVT.

This clonotype was counted only a few times. The CDR3 bases are TGCGCCAGCAGCCAAGATGTACCAGCCCTTACCTACGAGCAGTACTTC. The encoded protein is CASSQDVPALTYEQYF. The V and J genes are TRBV4-1 and TRBJ2-7, with D unresolved. The germline V and J ends were trimmed by 0 bases and 2 bases, with 14 bases remaining between them. Germline V lookup: CDR1 MGHRA, CDR2 YSYEKL. CDR3 length equals 16 residues.

The rearrangement joins TRBV7-2 to TRBJ1-5, with a tentative D call TRBD1 (6 bases). Between the trimmed V and J ends, which lost 3 bases and 0 bases, there was a span of 18 bases. Germline V CDR1 and CDR2: SGHTA, FQGNSA. This CDR3 spans 18 amino acids. This CDR3 is CASSLGTGQPYSNQPQHF. CDR3 in DNA: TGTGCCAGCAGCTTGGGAACAGGACAGCCTTATAGCAATCAGCCCCAGCATTTT.

This clonotype was found a few times. The chain uses TRBV6-2 or TRBV6-3 and TRBJ2-1; D not certain. Germline-derived CDR1 and CDR2 are MNHEY and SVGEGT. The CDR3 covers 12 residues. Trimming stripped 6 bases from V and 6 bases from J, with 9 bases between. The CDR3 sequence: CASRQISNEQFF. In DNA form, the CDR3 reads TGTGCCAGCAGGCAGATCAGCAATGAGCAGTTCTTC.

The J gene is TRBJ2-3, the V gene TRBV7-9; 12 nucleotides align to TRBD1. V shed 5 bases and J 6 bases; nucleotides not matched to a gene: 12. Germline V gene data show CDR1 as SEHNR and CDR2 as FQNEAQ (reference sequence). This CDR3 contains 17 residues. As DNA, the CDR3 is TGTGCCAGCAGCCCCGGGACAGGGGGCCACACACGGGATACGCAGTATTTT. It specifies CASSPGTGGHTRDTQYF.

This clonotype was detected only a few times. CDR3 protein: CSAGGGSSYNEQFF. CDR3 coding DNA: TGCAGTGCTGGCGGGGGGAGCTCCTACAATGAGCAGTTCTTC. This chain connects TRBV20-1 to TRBJ2-1, with 8 bases that match TRBD2. Trimming cost V 5 bases and J 0 bases; bases outside gene matches: 3. Germline V gene data show CDR1 as DFQATT and CDR2 as SNEGSKA (reference sequence). The CDR3 runs to 14 residues.

This clonotype was picked up a small number of times. The CDR3 spells CASSGLAGGPWETQYF. The CDR3 region has the DNA TGTGCCAGCAGTGGACTAGCGGGAGGGCCTTGGGAGACCCAGTACTTC. V is TRBV12-3 or TRBV12-4 and J is TRBJ2-5, with 15 bases lining up with TRBD2. V trimming: 5 bases; J trimming: 5 bases; junction bases outside the gene matches: 6. This CDR3 is built from 16 residues.

The rearrangement links TRBV7-9 to TRBJ2-1; possible D gene TRBD2, 6 bases. CDR1 and CDR2 (germline): SEHNR, FQNEAQ (reference sequence). This CDR3 comprises 13 residues. V was pared by 5 bases and J by 9 bases, with 14 bases between. CDR3 DNA: TGTGCCAGCAGCCCGTCGGGGGTAGGTGAGCAGTTCTTC. Encoded protein: CASSPSGVGEQFF.

This clonotype was observed a single time. This chain links TRBV27 with TRBJ1-1, with D hard to call. Germline loops: CDR1 MNHEY, CDR2 SMNVEV (reference sequence). The V end lost 3 bases, the J end lost 0 bases, and 14 bases lay between the germline ends. This CDR3 has 16 amino acids. CDR3 sequence (DNA): TGTGCCAGCAGTTTTTTTGGTGCGAAAATGAACACTGAAGCTTTCTTT. Translated, it gives CASSFFGAKMNTEAFF.

The chain combines TRBV12-3 or TRBV12-4 with TRBJ1-1; D is possibly TRBD1 (6 bases). V lost 3 bases and J lost 3, with 26 bases in between. The CDR3 totals 19 residues. DNA of the CDR3: TGTGCCAGCAGTTTGAAGGTGTGGGGGGGCGCAGGGTTAGACACTGAAGCTTTCTTT. As protein: CASSLKVWGGAGLDTEAFF.

This chain joins TRBV3-1 and TRBJ1-2, with 7 nucleotides matching TRBD1. The CDR3 extends over 16 amino acids. CDR1 and CDR2 from the germline V gene are LGHDT and YNNKEL (reference sequence). The trim removed 5 bases at V and 5 bases at J, leaving 14 bases unmatched. CDR3 nucleotides: TGTGCCAGCAGCGTAAACAGGGGCGGTTCTAGGTATGGCTACACCTTC. The encoded protein is CASSVNRGGSRYGYTF.

The chain is built from TRBV19 and TRBJ1-6, with 7 bases lining up with TRBD1. Germline CDR1 is LNHDA and CDR2 is SQIVND (reference sequence). The CDR3 contains 15 residues. V shed 5 bases and J 8 bases; nucleotides not matched to a gene: 9. CDR3 sequence: CASSAKTGWDSPLHF. In DNA, the CDR3 is TGTGCCAGTAGTGCCAAGACAGGGTGGGATTCACCCCTCCACTTT.

The chain couples TRBV15 to TRBJ1-1, with a tentative D call TRBD1 (5 bases). The CDR3 totals 16 residues. Trimming cost V 3 bases and J 4 bases, with 18 bases left between them. Germline CDR1 reads LNHNV; CDR2 reads YYDKDF (reference sequence). For the CDR3, the DNA is TGTGCCACCAGCAGGGAATCGGGGGGTTTGGGCACTGAAGCTTTCTTT. This gives the protein CATSRESGGLGTEAFF.

The rearrangement joins TRBV20-1 to TRBJ2-7; D possibly corresponds to TRBD2 (6 bases). CDR1 and CDR2 from the germline V gene are DFQATT and SNEGSKA (reference sequence). V lost 1 base, J lost 4 bases, and 8 bases lay in between. This CDR3 is built from 12 residues. The CDR3 spells CSARAAGYEQYF. In nucleotides, the CDR3 is TGCAGTGCTAGAGCGGCGGGATACGAGCAGTACTTC.